A selection of T cell receptor beta chains follows, all from one sample in a study of cytomegalovirus exposure and HLA in healthy donors. The repertoire was sequenced with immunoSEQ multiplex PCR; TCRdb's copy has only in-frame clones and lacks some. Of 150,000 to 200,000 clones listed, approximately 70% are singletons. The sequencing input was PBMCs. The origin of the receptors is a middle-aged man in good health and CMV-seropositive. Both conserved end residues are part of each CDR3.

v_gene: TRBV4-2; j_gene: TRBJ2-2; CDR3aa: CASSQDPAGELFF
v_gene: TRBV18; j_gene: TRBJ2-6; CDR3aa: CASSPKTGDAGANVLTF
v_gene: TRBV7-3; j_gene: TRBJ2-7; CDR3aa: CASSLGAAAYEQYF
v_gene: TRBV4-3; j_gene: TRBJ1-6; CDR3aa: CASSQGGGVRVGSPLHF
v_gene: TRBV9; j_gene: TRBJ1-6; CDR3aa: CASSVAGGAAGLHF
v_gene: TRBV4-1; j_gene: TRBJ1-5; CDR3aa: CASGGGFGNQPQHF
v_gene: TRBV4-1; j_gene: TRBJ1-4; CDR3aa: CASSQDRFLATNEKLFF
v_gene: TRBV7-6; j_gene: TRBJ2-7; CDR3aa: CASSLAPGPDEQYF
v_gene: TRBV19; j_gene: TRBJ2-6; CDR3aa: CASSIDPTGSYSGANVLTF
v_gene: TRBV4-1; j_gene: TRBJ1-1; CDR3aa: CASTRGGSMNTEAFF